Shown below are 16 T cell receptor beta chains from a single sample sequenced in a study of glioma-infiltrating T cells. Using RNA template, CDR3s of TCR alpha and beta were amplified with iRepertoire arm-PCR. Each CDR3 protein gets one entry after TCRdb re-called the multiplex PCR reads with MiXCR. The sample records under 200,000 distinct CDR3 sequences, about 46% being singletons. The source material was glioma tissue, nonneoplastic brain tissue, or PBMCs (not recorded which). Source of these receptors: a human donor with low-grade glioma or glioblastoma, undergoing nonglioma brain surgery, or in good health (not recorded which).

This clonotype was seen ten or more times. The V call is TRBV20-1, the J call TRBJ2-1, with D possibly being TRBD2 (6 bases). This CDR3 has 16 residues. CDR1 DFQATT and CDR2 SNEGSKA come from the germline V gene (reference sequence). Trimming left V 0 bases short and J 5 bases short, with 17 bases between. The CDR3 region is CSARDLVSGGDNEQFF. CDR3 nucleotide sequence: TGCAGTGCTAGAGATCTCGTTAGCGGAGGGGACAATGAGCAGTTCTTC.

The gene calls are TRBV19 and TRBJ1-3; D gene unclear. From germline, CDR1 is LNHDA and CDR2 SQIVND (reference sequence). The CDR3 spans 15 residues. V gave up 5 bases and J gave up 0 bases, with 11 bases separating them. CDR3 residues: CASSSSVPSGNTIYF. CDR3 DNA sequence: TGTGCCAGTAGTTCCAGCGTCCCCTCTGGAAACACCATATATTTT.

The V call is TRBV10-3, the J call TRBJ2-1, with TRBD1 as a possible D gene (6 bases). V gave up 8 bases and J gave up 4 bases, with 18 bases separating them. Per the germline V gene, CDR1 is ENHRY and CDR2 is SYGVKD. This CDR3 region has 15 residues. CDR3 protein: CAIARHPGQYNEQFF. In nucleotides, the CDR3 is TGTGCCATCGCCCGACACCCTGGACAGTACAATGAGCAGTTCTTC.

This clonotype was seen only a few times. The genes are TRBV4-1 and TRBJ2-1; D not certain. The CDR3 loop spans 18 amino acids. The V gene lost 1 base and the J gene lost 0 bases, with 16 bases spanning the gap. Germline V gene lookup returns CDR1 MGHRA and CDR2 YSYEKL. Here the CDR3 reads CASSQGTQRTSSYNEQFF. CDR3 sequence (DNA): TGCGCCAGCAGCCAAGGGACGCAACGTACGAGCTCCTACAATGAGCAGTTCTTC.

Only one count was recorded for this clonotype. Possible read error: a much larger clone is one base away. This rearrangement joins TRBV20-1 to TRBJ2-1; D not resolved. The CDR3 loop spans 15 amino acids. The germline gives CDR1 DFQATT, CDR2 SNEGSKA (reference sequence). CDR3 amino acids: CSASSLRSSYNEKFF. The CDR3 DNA reads as TGCAGTGCTAGCTCACTCCGGAGCTCCTACAATGAGAAGTTCTTC.

This clonotype came up many times. The V call is TRBV6-6, the J call TRBJ2-7; no firm D call. The V end lost 0 bases, the J end lost 2 bases, and 11 bases lay between the germline ends. The germline V gene encodes CDR1 MNHNY and CDR2 SVGAGI (reference sequence). The CDR3 spans 15 residues. CDR3 sequence reads: CASSYSLGHTYEQYF. DNA of the CDR3: TGTGCCAGCAGTTACTCGTTAGGCCATACCTACGAGCAGTACTTC.

This clonotype was picked up a small number of times. V usage is TRBV2 and J usage is TRBJ2-4; 7 positions agree with TRBD1. V lost 7 bases, J lost 6 bases, and 9 bases stayed unmatched. From germline, CDR1 is SNHLY and CDR2 FYNNEI. This CDR3 has 14 amino acids. CDR3 DNA: TGTGCCAGCAATTTCCGGACAGGAGGAAACATTCAGTACTTC. It yields the protein CASNFRTGGNIQYF.

This clonotype was detected only once. The V call is TRBV5-1, the J call TRBJ1-2; the D gene is possibly TRBD1 (6 bases). This CDR3 spans 13 amino acids. Germline V lookup: CDR1 SGHRS, CDR2 YFSETQ. The V and J ends lost 0 bases and 8 bases respectively, with 11 bases between them. DNA for the CDR3: TGCGCCAGCAGCTTGGGGACAGCTGGCGGCTACACCTTC. Residues: CASSLGTAGGYTF.

The V and J genes are TRBV18 and TRBJ1-1, with unresolved D. Trimming shortened V by 6 bases and J by 2 bases, and 10 bases separated the two germline ends. CDR1 and CDR2 (germline): KGHSH, LQKENI. The CDR3 has 13 residues. The CDR3 loop reads CASSSASNTEAFF. CDR3 sequence (DNA): TGTGCCAGCTCGTCAGCCTCCAACACTGAAGCTTTCTTT.

The chain combines TRBV28 with TRBJ2-6, with a possible D match to TRBD1 (5 bases). V dropped 2 bases and J dropped 11 bases, with 19 bases sitting between them. The CDR3 is 16 amino acids. Germline loops: CDR1 MDHEN, CDR2 SYDVKM. The CDR3 DNA follows: TGTGCCAGCAGTTTAATCGATGGCTCTGGGGCAGACGTCCTGACTTTC. Translation: CASSLIDGSGADVLTF.

A note on this clonotype: A junction end diverges from the germline sequence, so it may reflect a read error. The J gene is TRBJ2-2, the V gene TRBV20-1, with 7 bases aligning to TRBD1. The germline gives CDR1 DFQATT, CDR2 SNEGSKA (reference sequence). The CDR3 has 14 residues. CDR3 amino acids: CSARDSEVTGEMFF. In DNA form, the CDR3 reads TGCAGTGCAAGGGACAGCGAAGTCACCGGGGAGATGTTTTTT.

This clonotype was seen many times. J is TRBJ1-5 and V is TRBV6-1, with unresolved D. V shed 5 bases and J shed 0 bases, with 8 bases lying between them. The CDR3 runs to 14 residues. Per germline, CDR1 MNHNS and CDR2 SASEGT. Here the CDR3 DNA reads TGTGCCAGCAGTTCGACTTATAGCAATCAGCCCCAGCATTTT. Its protein product is CASSSTYSNQPQHF.

At least ten counts were recorded for this clonotype. The genes are TRBV20-1 and TRBJ1-6; D is unresolved. The CDR3 is made up of 13 amino acids. Trimming stripped 3 bases from V and 0 bases from J, with 3 bases between. Germline V gene data show CDR1 as DFQATT and CDR2 as SNEGSKA (reference sequence). The CDR3 nucleotides are TGCAGTGCTAGGAGCTCCTATAATTCACCCCTCCACTTT. It codes for CSARSSYNSPLHF.

In the case of this clonotype: This may be a read error: a much more frequent sequence differs by one nucleotide. V usage is TRBV2 and J usage is TRBJ2-3, with D uncertain. V lost 5 bases and J lost 7, with 7 bases in between. The CDR3 covers 11 residues. The germline V gene encodes CDR1 SNHLY and CDR2 FYNNEI. CDR3 coding DNA: TGTGCCAGCAGTACAATATATACGCAGTATTTT. Translated: CASSTIYTQYF.

The chain links TRBV9 to TRBJ2-3; TRBD1 matches 7 bases. Trimming took 4 bases from V and 6 from J; bases not matched to a gene: 8. CDR1 SGDLS and CDR2 YYNGEE come from the germline V gene. CDR3 size: 14 residues. The CDR3 bases are TGTGCCAGCAGCAAAGACAGGGTCGCGGATACGCAGTATTTT. Amino acid sequence: CASSKDRVADTQYF.

The gene calls are TRBV12-3 or TRBV12-4 and TRBJ2-1, with a possible D match to TRBD2 (6 bases). The CDR3 loop spans 15 amino acids. Trimming removed 0 bases at V and 7 bases at J, with 13 bases between. CDR3 DNA: TGTGCCAGCAGTTTAGCGGGAGGTGGAGCTAATGAGCAGTTCTTC. Translation: CASSLAGGGANEQFF.